This entry lists 23 T cell receptor beta chains sequenced from one sample in a study of identical twins. MiXCR, applied by TCRdb to the 5' RACE reads, yields one record per CDR3 protein. The sample includes 690,000 or so distinct CDR3 sequences, around 8.3% of them seen just once. These data are also associated with another study on yellow fever vaccine responses in identical twins.

Sequenced material: PBMCs. These receptors were taken from a woman between 18 and 29 years old in good health.

Only a few counts were recorded for this clonotype. The V and J genes are TRBV5-1 and TRBJ2-3; D gene ambiguous. The CDR3 has 16 amino acids. CDR1 is SGHRS and CDR2 is YFSETQ in the germline V gene. V gave up 0 bases and J gave up 0 bases, with 11 bases separating them. The DNA for the CDR3 is TGCGCCAGCAGCTTGGCCAGTGTATCCAGCACAGATACGCAGTATTTT. Protein: CASSLASVSSTDTQYF.

This clonotype was found many times. The gene calls are TRBV5-1 and TRBJ2-1; 13 positions match TRBD2. After removal of 4 bases from V and 7 bases from J, the junction contained 5 bases not matched to a gene. Germline V CDR1 and CDR2: SGHRS, YFSETQ. This CDR3 is 15 amino acids long. CDR3 region: CASSRRTSGSNEQFF. CDR3 in DNA: TGCGCCAGCAGCCGACGGACTAGCGGGAGTAATGAGCAGTTCTTC.

The chain links TRBV7-9 to TRBJ2-3, with D perhaps matching TRBD1 (6 bases). V lost 1 base, J lost 7 bases, and 12 bases lay in between. There are 14 residues in the CDR3. CDR1 is SEHNR, CDR2 FQNEAQ, per germline (reference sequence). The DNA of the CDR3 is TGTGCCAGCAGCTTAGGGGACATAACCAATACGCAGTATTTT. Residues: CASSLGDITNTQYF.

This clonotype was detected many times. This chain links TRBV12-3 or TRBV12-4 with TRBJ2-5, with TRBD1 matching 9 bases. The CDR3 is 15 residues long. V lost 6 bases, J lost 5 bases, and 10 bases stayed unmatched. DNA of the CDR3: TGTGCCAGCAGGGACCGATGGACAGGGGAGGAGACCCAGTACTTC. As protein: CASRDRWTGEETQYF.

This clonotype has a count of ten or more. The chain carries TRBV5-1 and TRBJ2-7, with 8 nucleotides matching TRBD2. This CDR3 is built from 14 residues. In germline, CDR1 is SGHRS, CDR2 YFSETQ. V dropped 3 bases and J dropped 1; count of bases not matched to a gene: 3. The DNA of the CDR3 is TGCGCCAGCAGCTCGGGAGGGGGTTCCTACGAGCAGTACTTC. Residues: CASSSGGGSYEQYF.

This clonotype was seen repeatedly, ten times or more. This rearrangement joins TRBV7-8 to TRBJ2-7, with 9 bases aligning to TRBD2. Germline values: CDR1 SGHVS, CDR2 FQNEAQ. The CDR3 loop spans 17 amino acids. Trimming cost V 4 bases and J 2 bases; bases outside gene matches: 12. In DNA, the CDR3 is TGTGCCAGCAGCTCGACGCTCTTAGCGGGAGCGACCTACGAGCAGTACTTC. Protein sequence: CASSSTLLAGATYEQYF.

This clonotype was recorded at least ten times. The chain has TRBV11-2 and TRBJ2-3; 12 bases are shared with TRBD2. This CDR3 contains 20 residues. Germline V lookup: CDR1 SGHAT, CDR2 FQNNGV. Losses at the gene ends were 2 bases for V and 4 bases for J; bases not matched to a gene: 16. CDR3 loop: CASSLRLAGVGWSGPDTQYF. The CDR3, as DNA: TGTGCCAGCAGCTTACGACTAGCGGGGGTCGGGTGGTCCGGCCCAGATACGCAGTATTTT. Supplemented by reference TRBV11-2 and TRBJ2-3, the full variable domain reads EAGVAQSPRYKIIEKRQSVAFWCNPISGHATLYWYQQILGQGPKLLIQFQNNGVVDDSQLPKDRFSAERLKGVDSTLKIQPAKLEDSAVYLCASSLRLAGVGWSGPDTQYFGPGTRLTVL.

This chain uses TRBV5-1 with TRBJ1-4; D remains unclear. The V end lost 4 bases, the J end lost 10 bases, and 26 bases lay between the germline ends. The CDR3 spans 17 residues. Looked up from germline, CDR1 is SGHRS and CDR2 is YFSETQ. CDR3: CASSAGERIGPEGKLFF. CDR3 bases: TGCGCCAGCAGCGCAGGAGAAAGGATCGGTCCAGAGGGAAAACTGTTTTTT.

This clonotype was counted at least ten times. The chain joins TRBV20-1 to TRBJ2-5, with D perhaps matching TRBD1 (5 bases). The CDR3 spans 16 residues. The V gene's germline CDR1 is DFQATT and CDR2 SNEGSKA (reference sequence). V was shortened by 3 bases and J by 5 bases, with 22 bases between the two germline ends. The CDR3 bases are TGCAGTGCTAGTATTCCGGACACCTATTTGTGGGAGACCCAGTACTTC. Translating gives CSASIPDTYLWETQYF.

This clonotype was seen a few times. In DNA form, the CDR3 reads TGCAGTGCTAGAGATTCTGCAAATAATGACAGGGGCGAGCAGTACTTC. The encoded protein is CSARDSANNDRGEQYF. The J gene is TRBJ2-7, the V gene TRBV20-1, with TRBD1 matching 8 bases. The CDR3 extends over 16 amino acids. J gave up 6 bases and V 0 bases, and 13 bases lay outside the gene matches. Germline CDR1 is DFQATT and CDR2 is SNEGSKA (reference sequence).

The table lists this clonotype with a few counts. The CDR3 end shows no conserved phenylalanine or tryptophan, and so a read error is likely. The V gene is TRBV14, the J gene TRBJ2-6; D call uncertain. There are 13 residues in the CDR3. The V gene lost 6 bases and the J gene lost 2 bases, with 5 bases spanning the gap. CDR1 and CDR2 from the germline V gene are SGHDN and FVKESK. This CDR3 reads CASRKTGANVLTL. The CDR3, as DNA: TGTGCCAGCAGGAAGACTGGGGCCAACGTCCTGACTCTC.

This clonotype was observed many times. V usage is TRBV24-1 and J usage is TRBJ2-5; the D gene is possibly TRBD2 (5 bases). The CDR3 is 15 amino acids. Germline loops: CDR1 KGHDR, CDR2 SFDVKD. Trimming removed 3 bases from V and 4 bases from J, with 14 bases in between. This CDR3 reads CATSDPTTPGETQYF. The CDR3 region has the DNA TGTGCCACCAGTGATCCGACTACCCCAGGAGAGACCCAGTACTTC.

The genes are TRBV20-1 and TRBJ2-1; no firm D call. The CDR3 consists of 14 residues. Germline V CDR1 and CDR2: DFQATT, SNEGSKA (reference sequence). Trimming removed 1 base from V and 1 base from J, with 8 bases in between. The CDR3 coding sequence is TGCAGTGCTAGAGGCGCGTTATCCTACAATGAGCAGTTCTTC. Amino acid sequence: CSARGALSYNEQFF.

The sample holds a few counts of this clonotype. The chain recombines TRBV3-1 with TRBJ1-6; D is undetermined. CDR1 and CDR2 from the germline V gene are LGHDT and YNNKEL (reference sequence). Trimming removed 0 bases at V and 16 bases at J, with 19 bases between. CDR3 length: 15 amino acids. The CDR3 here is CASSQDLTAVLPLHF. The DNA for the CDR3 is TGTGCCAGCAGCCAAGATCTTACGGCCGTCTTACCTCTCCACTTT.

The sample holds a few counts of this clonotype. The genes are TRBV5-5 and TRBJ2-2; 8 nucleotides match TRBD2. V lost 0 bases and J lost 6; bases outside the gene matches: 7. Per the germline V gene, CDR1 is SGHKS and CDR2 is YYEKEE (reference sequence). The CDR3 is 16 residues long. The CDR3 region has the DNA TGTGCCAGCAGCTTGGGACGGGAGGGCCCCGCCGGGGAGCTGTTTTTT. Translated, it gives CASSLGREGPAGELFF.

This clonotype was detected only a few times. This chain links TRBV3-1 with TRBJ2-7; 7 bases line up with TRBD1. This CDR3 comprises 15 residues. CDR1 and CDR2 from the germline V gene are LGHDT and YNNKEL (reference sequence). Germline trimming cut 0 bases from V and 3 bases from J; bases unmatched to any gene: 5. CDR3 nucleotides: TGTGCCAGCAGCCAAGATGGACAGGCCTTCTACGAGCAGTACTTC. Translated: CASSQDGQAFYEQYF.

The table lists this clonotype with a few counts. J is TRBJ2-1 and V is TRBV7-3; D ambiguous. V dropped 4 bases and J dropped 8 bases, with 12 bases sitting between them. CDR1 and CDR2 (germline): SGHTA, FQGTGA. CDR3 size: 13 residues. CDR3 in DNA: TGTGCCAGCAGCTCCACATCGGTTCATGAGCAGTTCTTC. This sequence encodes CASSSTSVHEQFF.

Details on this clonotype: A much bigger clone sits one base away, suggesting this may be a read error. CDR3 DNA sequence: TGTGCCAGCAGCCTCCTGGGCCCGTCCGATCAGTACTTC. Its translation: CASSLLGPSDQYF. V gene TRBV3-1 combines with J gene TRBJ2-7, with D hard to call. This CDR3 region has 13 residues. V gave up 4 bases and J gave up 10 bases, with 17 bases separating them. CDR1 LGHDT and CDR2 YNNKEL come from the germline V gene (reference sequence).

The chain recombines TRBV12-3 or TRBV12-4 with TRBJ2-7; D perhaps matches TRBD2 (5 bases). The V end lost 4 bases, the J end lost 5 bases, and 24 bases lay between the germline ends. There are 17 residues in the CDR3. The CDR3 reads CASSSLSIGRRGDEQYF. CDR3 DNA: TGTGCCAGCAGTTCGTTAAGTATCGGACGCCGGGGAGACGAGCAGTACTTC.

The sample holds a few counts of this clonotype. V is TRBV5-1 and J is TRBJ2-1, with 11 bases fitting TRBD2. The CDR3 consists of 17 residues. The J segment lost 3 bases and the V segment lost 4 bases, leaving 9 bases of the junction unmatched. Per germline, CDR1 SGHRS and CDR2 YFSETQ. The chain's CDR3 is CASSPRTSGLNYNEQFF. The CDR3 coding sequence is TGCGCCAGCAGCCCCCGGACTAGCGGGCTGAACTACAATGAGCAGTTCTTC.

This clonotype has just a few counts. The gene calls are TRBV6-4 and TRBJ2-1; 8 bases match TRBD2. V lost 3 bases, J lost 5 bases, and 6 bases stayed unmatched. This CDR3 region has 15 residues. CDR1 and CDR2 (germline): MRHNA, SNTAGT. CDR3 loop: CASSEVGGANNEQFF. As DNA, the CDR3 is TGTGCCAGCAGTGAGGTCGGGGGGGCGAACAATGAGCAGTTCTTC.

The rearrangement uses TRBV27 and TRBJ1-1; D not resolved. The V end was cut by 5 bases, the J end by 0 bases, with 19 bases between. The CDR3 sequence is 17 residues long. The germline gives CDR1 MNHEY, CDR2 SMNVEV (reference sequence). CDR3 region: CASSLDPGGFMNTEAFF. CDR3 coding DNA: TGTGCCAGCAGTCTCGACCCCGGTGGTTTTATGAACACTGAAGCTTTCTTT.

This sequence joins TRBV10-3 and TRBJ2-3; no definite D call. Per the germline V gene, CDR1 is ENHRY and CDR2 is SYGVKD. The ends were cut back, 11 bases at V and 0 bases at J, with 6 bases in the middle. CDR3 length equals 11 residues. This chain's CDR3 is CAVTSTDTQYF. As DNA, the CDR3 is TGTGCCGTAACTAGCACAGATACGCAGTATTTT.